Listed below are T cell receptor beta chains from one sample, sequenced in a study of blood T cell repertoires in COVID-19. TCRdb's copy holds only in-frame clones and misses some; the assay was immunoSEQ multiplex PCR. The table has 130,000 or so clones, 60% to 85% seen once. The sample taken for sequencing was peripheral blood. Receptors were obtained from a man aged 50 or older with acute or convalescent COVID-19. Each CDR3 is given with its conserved first and last residue. The order of the fields is J gene, D gene, clone size, V gene, CDR3 protein, CDR3 DNA. The D gene is left open where the match is weak. Clone size is stated in some rows and not others, as once, few, many or a class when expanded.

j_gene: TRBJ2-2; d_gene: TRBD1; abundance: -; v_gene: TRBV25-1; CDR3aa: CASSEYGQGETGELFF; CDR3nt: TGTGCCAGCAGTGAATACGGACAGGGGGAAACCGGGGAGCTGTTTTTT
j_gene: TRBJ2-1; d_gene: -; abundance: -; v_gene: TRBV25-1; CDR3aa: CASSESTPRNEQFF; CDR3nt: TGTGCCAGCAGTGAATCCACGCCCCGGAATGAGCAGTTCTTC
j_gene: TRBJ2-7; d_gene: -; abundance: few; v_gene: TRBV5-1; CDR3aa: CASSLGGQLNEQYF; CDR3nt: TGCGCCAGCAGCTTGGGGGGGCAGTTGAACGAGCAGTACTTC
j_gene: TRBJ1-2; d_gene: TRBD1; abundance: -; v_gene: TRBV7-2; CDR3aa: CASSLRPTTGSLYGYTF; CDR3nt: TGTGCCAGCAGCTTAAGGCCAACGACAGGGTCTCTCTATGGCTACACCTTC
j_gene: TRBJ1-2; d_gene: TRBD1; abundance: -; v_gene: TRBV2; CDR3aa: CASDSYRGQGGYTF; CDR3nt: TGTGCCAGTGATTCTTACAGGGGGCAAGGAGGCTACACCTTC
j_gene: TRBJ2-5; d_gene: TRBD2; abundance: -; v_gene: TRBV5-1; CDR3aa: CASKPAGGQETQYF; CDR3nt: TGCGCCAGCAAACCCGCGGGGGGACAAGAGACCCAGTACTTC
j_gene: TRBJ2-5; d_gene: TRBD2; abundance: -; v_gene: TRBV24-1; CDR3aa: CATSESTSGGAETQYF; CDR3nt: TGTGCCACCAGTGAGTCGACTAGCGGGGGGGCGGAGACCCAGTACTTC
j_gene: TRBJ1-1; d_gene: -; abundance: -; v_gene: TRBV21-1; CDR3aa: CANPRGAKNTEAFF; CDR3nt: TGTGCGAACCCCCGGGGGGCGAAGAACACTGAAGCTTTCTTT
j_gene: TRBJ2-3; d_gene: TRBD1; abundance: -; v_gene: TRBV6-4; CDR3aa: CASSGGGAGDTQYF; CDR3nt: TGTGCCAGCAGTGGAGGGGGCGCCGGAGATACGCAGTATTTT
j_gene: TRBJ2-2; d_gene: TRBD1; abundance: -; v_gene: TRBV6-7; CDR3aa: CASPPALHTPKAAGGHTGELFF; CDR3nt: TGTGCCAGCCCCCCGGCGCTCCACACCCCTAAAGCCGCAGGGGGCCACACCGGGGAGCTGTTTTTT
j_gene: TRBJ1-6; d_gene: TRBD1; abundance: -; v_gene: TRBV7-2; CDR3aa: CASGGQQNSPLHF; CDR3nt: TGTGCCAGCGGGGGACAGCAAAATTCACCCCTCCACTTT
j_gene: TRBJ1-3; d_gene: -; abundance: -; v_gene: TRBV3-1/TRBV3-2; CDR3aa: CASSHRDSGNTIYF; CDR3nt: TGTGCCAGCAGCCACCGGGACTCTGGAAACACCATATATTTT
j_gene: TRBJ1-4; d_gene: TRBD1; abundance: -; v_gene: TRBV6-5; CDR3aa: CASSYRQGREKLFF; CDR3nt: TGTGCCAGCAGTTACAGACAGGGTAGGGAAAAACTGTTTTTT
j_gene: TRBJ2-5; d_gene: -; abundance: few; v_gene: TRBV14; CDR3aa: CASSQGLGETQYF; CDR3nt: TGTGCCAGCAGCCAAGGCCTCGGTGAGACCCAGTACTTC
j_gene: TRBJ1-2; d_gene: TRBD1; abundance: -; v_gene: TRBV7-2; CDR3aa: CASSLVARPGQLYGYTF; CDR3nt: TGTGCCAGCAGCTTAGTCGCTCGGCCGGGACAGCTTTATGGCTACACCTTC
j_gene: TRBJ2-1; d_gene: TRBD2; abundance: once; v_gene: TRBV12-5; CDR3aa: CASGLAGGASGEQFF; CDR3nt: TGTGCTAGTGGTTTGGCCGGGGGGGCCTCGGGTGAGCAGTTCTTC
j_gene: TRBJ1-1; d_gene: -; abundance: -; v_gene: TRBV15; CDR3aa: CATSRDSGTEAFF; CDR3nt: TGTGCCACCAGCAGAGATAGCGGAACTGAAGCTTTCTTT
j_gene: TRBJ1-4; d_gene: -; abundance: -; v_gene: TRBV5-1; CDR3aa: CASRDGRGQNEKLFF; CDR3nt: TGCGCCAGCAGGGACGGACGGGGACAAAATGAAAAACTGTTTTTT
j_gene: TRBJ1-1; d_gene: -; abundance: -; v_gene: TRBV12-3/TRBV12-4; CDR3aa: CASSRGTDTEAFF; CDR3nt: TGTGCCAGCAGCCGGGGGACGGACACTGAAGCTTTCTTT
j_gene: TRBJ2-1; d_gene: TRBD2; abundance: -; v_gene: TRBV27; CDR3aa: CASSPLQPGTSKFF; CDR3nt: TGTGCCAGCAGTCCCCTCCAACCAGGGACTAGTAAGTTCTTC
j_gene: TRBJ1-5; d_gene: -; abundance: -; v_gene: TRBV2; CDR3aa: CASSALDSNQPQHF; CDR3nt: TGTGCCAGCAGTGCCCTAGATAGCAATCAGCCCCAGCATTTT
j_gene: TRBJ1-6; d_gene: TRBD1; abundance: -; v_gene: TRBV19; CDR3aa: CASSITSGTGNSPLHF; CDR3nt: TGTGCCAGTAGTATTACCTCCGGGACAGGGAATTCACCCCTCCACTTT
j_gene: TRBJ2-1; d_gene: -; abundance: -; v_gene: TRBV6-6; CDR3aa: CASSYEAYNEQFF; CDR3nt: TGTGCCAGCAGTTACGAGGCCTACAATGAGCAGTTCTTC
j_gene: TRBJ2-3; d_gene: TRBD2; abundance: -; v_gene: TRBV24-1; CDR3aa: CATSEPGTRDTDTQYF; CDR3nt: TGTGCCACCAGTGAACCCGGGACTAGAGACACAGATACGCAGTATTTT
j_gene: TRBJ1-5; d_gene: TRBD1; abundance: -; v_gene: TRBV28; CDR3aa: CASSLGGGTGRPQHF; CDR3nt: TGTGCCAGCAGTTTGGGAGGAGGGACAGGGAGGCCCCAGCATTTT
j_gene: TRBJ2-6; d_gene: -; abundance: many; v_gene: TRBV3-1/TRBV3-2; CDR3aa: CASSPHGAGANVLTF; CDR3nt: TGTGCCAGCAGCCCCCACGGGGCTGGGGCCAACGTCCTGACTTTC
j_gene: TRBJ2-1; d_gene: TRBD1; abundance: -; v_gene: TRBV30; CDR3aa: CAWSAPGQVGVNEQFF; CDR3nt: TGTGCCTGGAGTGCCCCCGGACAGGTAGGGGTTAATGAGCAGTTCTTC
j_gene: TRBJ2-3; d_gene: -; abundance: once; v_gene: TRBV6-5; CDR3aa: CASSYRGASTDTQYF; CDR3nt: TGTGCCAGCAGTTATCGGGGGGCTAGCACAGATACGCAGTATTTT
j_gene: TRBJ1-1; d_gene: TRBD1; abundance: -; v_gene: TRBV9; CDR3aa: CASSQGTGGGGTEAFF; CDR3nt: TGTGCCAGCAGCCAAGGGACAGGGGGCGGGGGCACTGAAGCTTTCTTT
j_gene: TRBJ2-7; d_gene: -; abundance: -; v_gene: TRBV5-1; CDR3aa: CASSLPEGGAYEQYF; CDR3nt: TGCGCCAGCAGCCTCCCGGAGGGGGGGGCCTACGAGCAGTACTTC
j_gene: TRBJ1-4; d_gene: TRBD1; abundance: once; v_gene: TRBV10-2; CDR3aa: CASSSGGNEKLFF; CDR3nt: TGCGCCAGCAGTTCAGGGGGTAATGAAAAACTGTTTTTT
j_gene: TRBJ1-1; d_gene: -; abundance: -; v_gene: TRBV30; CDR3aa: CAWIRGRENTEAFF; CDR3nt: TGTGCCTGGATAAGGGGCAGGGAGAACACTGAAGCTTTCTTT
j_gene: TRBJ2-1; d_gene: TRBD1; abundance: few; v_gene: TRBV2; CDR3aa: CASKQGQGYNEQFF; CDR3nt: TGTGCCAGCAAGCAGGGACAGGGTTACAATGAGCAGTTCTTC
j_gene: TRBJ1-2; d_gene: -; abundance: -; v_gene: TRBV9; CDR3aa: CASSEASGRGHKSF; CDR3nt: TGTGCCAGCAGCGAGGCCTCGGGTAGAGGCCACAAAAGCTTC
j_gene: TRBJ1-6; d_gene: -; abundance: -; v_gene: TRBV9; CDR3aa: CASSAGNSPLHF; CDR3nt: TGTGCCAGCAGCGCAGGTAATTCACCCCTCCACTTT
j_gene: TRBJ2-5; d_gene: TRBD2; abundance: -; v_gene: TRBV5-1; CDR3aa: CASSLEAGGPRTQYF; CDR3nt: TGCGCCAGCAGCTTGGAAGCGGGGGGCCCCAGGACCCAGTACTTC
j_gene: TRBJ1-6; d_gene: -; abundance: few; v_gene: TRBV6-5; CDR3aa: CASRSGNGYNSPLHF; CDR3nt: TGTGCCAGCCGCTCGGGGAACGGCTATAATTCACCCCTCCACTTT
j_gene: TRBJ2-5; d_gene: TRBD1; abundance: -; v_gene: TRBV14; CDR3aa: CASSQRTGGRQETQYF; CDR3nt: TGTGCCAGCAGCCAGCGGACAGGGGGTAGGCAAGAGACCCAGTACTTC